This T cell receptor beta chain was documented in a study of T cell responses to AZD1222 COVID-19 vaccine (dated by TCRdb to about 2021). Describing the broader study: AZD1222 recipients given second doses at about 4 weeks or at about 12 weeks were pooled, since spike-specific TCR depth and breadth were not found to differ between the two schedules. TCR sequencing covered some 250 trial participants: 200 to 210 given two doses of AZD1222 and around 25 given two doses of MenACWY control vaccine. Trial participants were enrolled by age into 18-55, 56-69 and 70-plus year subgroups, with around 140, 26 and 57 TCR-sequenced participants respectively.

Results the study describes overall, beyond this receptor: The 56-69-year group was small, and its depth increase did not reach significance, likely because of low power. Participants were mostly white British, with more females than males. The authors suggested clonal diversity may have been underestimated. Epitopes outside the regions mutated in the B.1.351 and B.1.1.7 variants were reportedly recognized by nearly half of the unique spike-specific TCRs. A significant rise in spike-specific TCR breadth and depth was observed after two AZD1222 doses relative to day 0 and relative to MenACWY recipients. Because no day 14 peak-response samples were available, repertoires were characterized only after the peak T cell response. The vaccine-associated CD4 TCRs covered the entire spike protein, and the dominant responses fell in regions 160-218 and 743-854. Only six or seven AZD1222 recipients were SARS-CoV-2 seropositive at baseline, limiting conclusions about previously exposed vaccinees.

The CDR3 regions of human TCRbeta chains were analyzed by immunosequencing. The paper's data handling went like this. Repertoire TCRs were checked for matches against a reference library of SARS-CoV-2-specific TCRs that had been generated using the MIRA antigen-specificity platform. Breadth was defined as the fraction of unique TCRs that were SARS-CoV-2-associated, and depth was defined as the fraction of total T cells that were SARS-CoV-2-associated. Using the MIRA data, each spike-specific TCR was assigned both to the spike region to which the TCR was reactive and to a CD4 or CD8 class. Log10-transformed breadth and depth values were compared by one-way ANOVA with Sidak's multiple comparisons tests. What TCRdb holds here is the immuneACCESS table cut down to in-frame rearrangements. Part of the clones is not present; checked against another copy, under half of the missing clones reflect an unresolved V gene, and the others are unexplained. The V and J calls and clone size are taken from that table; D and trimming were inferred from the DNA. The sample table lists about 93,000 clones, just over 85% of them with a count of one. Jointly, the top ten make up approximately 8% of the sample.

Interpreted using the paper, the time point label stands for: baseline before first vaccination. Samples from vaccinated people were obtained from the UK trials COV001 and COV002, which included a single-blind randomized controlled phase 2/3 trial of AZD1222 (ChAdOx1 nCoV-19) in healthy adults. For TCRbeta chain sequencing, PBMC samples from trial participants were taken at day 0 and at day 28 after the second dose. For this clone: Its recognized antigen is unknown. The record has no base qualities; no much larger clone is one base away.

Reading from cysteine to phenylalanine, the CDR3 counts 17 amino acids. The kept DNA is CDR3 alone, 51 bases in frame from the first base. V loses 3 bases, J loses 3 bases, and the germline ends lie 18 bases apart. The germline V gene gives CDR1 as WSHSY and CDR2 as SAAADI. The receptor was derived from an adult in good health. This receptor chain uses TRBV10-2 and TRBJ2-4, with the D gene uncertain. This material consisted of peripheral blood, taken on day 0 of AZD1222 vaccination. The CDR3 here reads CASSEDKRSSGKNIQYF. In nucleotide form, the sequence is TGCGCCAGCAGTGAAGATAAGCGTTCGTCCGGCAAAAACATTCAGTACTTC.